The next 15 T cell receptor beta chains were all read from a single sample in a study of blood T cells in healthy people across ages. With a J-beta primer mix and a sample-barcoded 5' primer, a second PCR ran 7 to 11 cycles. TCRdb re-derived calls from the 5' RACE reads in MiXCR, one entry per CDR3 protein. The sample shows 700,000 to 850,000 distinct CDR3 sequences, around 36% of them seen only once. Sequenced material: blood. The receptors were gathered from a man between 18 and 35 years old in good health.

In this sample, this clonotype turned up a few times. The V and J genes are TRBV30 and TRBJ1-2, with D possibly matching TRBD1 (5 bases). Per the germline V gene, CDR1 is GTSNPN and CDR2 is SVGIG (reference sequence). Between the trimmed V and J ends, which lost 6 bases and 3 bases, there was a span of 20 bases. The CDR3 length is 15 residues. The CDR3 reads CACPGSQGKDYGYTF. The CDR3 DNA reads TGTGCCTGCCCCGGGAGCCAGGGCAAAGACTATGGCTACACCTTC.

The V and J genes are TRBV6-2 or TRBV6-3 and TRBJ2-1; 10 bases are a match to TRBD1. The V segment lost 4 bases and the J segment 7 bases; nucleotides outside the gene matches: 13. The CDR3 consists of 17 residues. CDR1 and CDR2 (germline): MNHEY, SVGEGT. DNA of the CDR3: TGTGCCAGCAGTTCGCGGGAAAGGACAGGGGGTTTGAATGAGCAGTTCTTC. Translation: CASSSRERTGGLNEQFF.

The V gene is TRBV7-2, the J gene TRBJ2-3; maybe TRBD1 (6 bases). CDR3 length: 14 residues. Germline V gene sequence: CDR1 SGHTA, CDR2 FQGNSA. Trimming left V 1 base short and J 5 bases short, with 10 bases between. The CDR3 DNA is TGTGCCAGCAGCTTAGGACAGGAAGTAGATACGCAGTATTTT. This gives the protein CASSLGQEVDTQYF. The entire variable domain, with the rest obtained from reference TRBV7-2 and TRBJ2-3, is as follows: GAGVSQSPSNKVTEKGKDVELRCDPISGHTALYWYRQSLGQGLEFLIYFQGNSAPDKSGLPSDRFSAERTGGSVSTLTIQRTQQEDSAVYLCASSLGQEVDTQYFGPGTRLTVL.

This clonotype was seen a handful of times. The chain combines TRBV7-3 with TRBJ2-3; 9 nucleotides align to TRBD2. The CDR3 is 15 residues long. Germline lookup yields CDR1 SGHTA and CDR2 FQGTGA. V shed 4 bases and J 8 bases; nucleotides not matched to a gene: 10. The CDR3 DNA reads as TGTGCCAGCAGCTCCACAGGCTTAGCGGGGGCTACGCAGTATTTT. Amino acid sequence: CASSSTGLAGATQYF.

This clonotype appeared a few times. The chain couples TRBV10-3 to TRBJ2-3; TRBD2 matches 11 bases. Germline assignment: CDR1 ENHRY and CDR2 SYGVKD. V shed 4 bases, J shed 2 bases, and the junction held 2 bases outside the gene matches. This CDR3 has 15 amino acids. The CDR3, as DNA: TGTGCCATCAGTGGACTAGCGGGGTACACAGATACGCAGTATTTT. It is translated as CAISGLAGYTDTQYF.

The chain combines TRBV5-1 with TRBJ1-2, with 9 bases identical to TRBD1. This CDR3 contains 15 residues. Germline loops: CDR1 SGHRS, CDR2 YFSETQ. Trimming removed 4 bases from V and 3 bases from J; junction bases left unmatched: 7. The CDR3: CASSPSGDRDYGYTF. Here the CDR3 DNA reads TGCGCCAGCAGCCCTAGCGGGGACAGGGACTATGGCTACACCTTC. The variable domain in full, completed from reference TRBV5-1 and TRBJ1-2, reads KAGVTQTPRYLIKTRGQQVTLSCSPISGHRSVSWYQQTPGQGLQFLFEYFSETQRNKGNFPGRFSGRQFSNSRSEMNVSTLELGDSALYLCASSPSGDRDYGYTFGSGTRLTVV.

Concerning this clonotype itself: With a much larger clone just one base away, this may be a read error. This sequence joins TRBV6-6 and TRBJ1-5, with D tentatively TRBD1 (5 bases). CDR1 MNHNY and CDR2 SVGAGI come from the germline V gene (reference sequence). The length of the CDR3 is 14 residues. The CDR3 nucleotides read TGTGCCAACAGTCCCGGCAGGGAGAATCAGCCCCAGCATTTT. Protein product: CANSPGRENQPQHF.

This clonotype was detected only a few times. V usage is TRBV7-2 and J usage is TRBJ1-5; D remains ambiguous. Trimming removed 5 bases from V and 6 bases from J, with 8 bases in between. The germline gives CDR1 SGHTA, CDR2 FQGNSA. This CDR3 contains 12 residues. The CDR3 is CASSDYVQPQHF. The CDR3 DNA follows: TGTGCCAGCAGCGATTATGTTCAGCCCCAGCATTTT.

The genes are TRBV28 and TRBJ1-6; 7 bases line up with TRBD1. The CDR3 is 12 amino acids. The V gene's germline CDR1 is MDHEN and CDR2 SYDVKM. The V and J ends lost 10 bases and 8 bases, in that order; junction bases with no gene match: 5. DNA of the CDR3: TGTGCCATCGGGACAGAGGATTCACCCCTCCACTTT. Its translation is CAIGTEDSPLHF.

This chain links TRBV6-6 with TRBJ1-5; D not certain. Per the germline V gene, CDR1 is MNHNY and CDR2 is SVGAGI (reference sequence). With 6 bases removed from V and 3 bases from J, the gap between germline ends came to 12 bases. The CDR3 has 14 residues. CDR3 coding DNA: TGTGCCAGCAGAAGGTCCGTCCCCAATCAGCCCCAGCATTTT. It translates to CASRRSVPNQPQHF.

The chain joins TRBV20-1 to TRBJ1-3; TRBD1 aligns across 10 bases. This CDR3 spans 16 amino acids. V trimming: 6 bases; J trimming: 2 bases; junction bases outside the gene matches: 10. Germline V gives CDR1 DFQATT, CDR2 SNEGSKA (reference sequence). The CDR3, as DNA: TGCAGTGCCCCAGGCTACGGGACAGGGGCTGGAAACACCATATATTTT. It encodes CSAPGYGTGAGNTIYF.

V and J are TRBV7-2 and TRBJ2-7; D is unclear. Germline-derived CDR1 and CDR2 are SGHTA and FQGNSA. The V and J ends lost 5 bases and 10 bases respectively, with 15 bases between them. The CDR3 consists of 12 residues. In nucleotides, the CDR3 is TGTGCCAGCAGCCCCGATGCTACGAGACAGTACTTC. Translating gives CASSPDATRQYF.

J is TRBJ1-2 and V is TRBV29-1; the D is unclear. Germline loops: CDR1 SQVTM, CDR2 ANQGSEA. This CDR3 contains 12 residues. Trimming took 6 bases from V and 3 from J, leaving 11 bases between them. Written as DNA, the CDR3 is TGCAGCGTCTCGGGCGACTACTATGGCTACACCTTC. Translation: CSVSGDYYGYTF.

This clonotype was seen repeatedly, ten times or more. The rearrangement links TRBV5-1 to TRBJ2-1; D might be TRBD1 or TRBD2, each matching 5 bases. V gave up 2 bases and J gave up 5 bases, with 11 bases separating them. The CDR3 is made up of 14 amino acids. From germline, CDR1 is SGHRS and CDR2 YFSETQ. As DNA, the CDR3 is TGCGCCAGCAGCTTCGGGACCCCGGACAATGAGCAGTTCTTC. Translated, it gives CASSFGTPDNEQFF.

The V gene is TRBV7-2, the J gene TRBJ2-4, with 9 nucleotides matching TRBD1. This CDR3 is built from 14 residues. V gave up 5 bases and J gave up 7 bases; unmatched junction bases: 6. CDR1 SGHTA and CDR2 FQGNSA come from the germline V gene. Here the CDR3 reads CASSTDRGSNIQYF. Here the CDR3 DNA reads TGTGCCAGCAGCACGGACAGGGGATCCAACATTCAGTACTTC.